The 17 T cell receptor beta chains below come from one sample, sequenced in a study of blood T cells in healthy people across ages. Primers used in a second PCR of roughly 7 to 12 cycles were a sample-barcoded 5' primer and a J-beta primer mix. TCRdb independently ran MiXCR on the 5' RACE reads; one entry per CDR3 protein. Of around 780,000 distinct CDR3 sequences in the sample, around 25% were seen once. This sample was also put to use in a study of T cells of mothers and their children.

Source material: blood. The receptor set was obtained from a boy younger than 18 in good health.

This clonotype was recorded a few times. The chain combines TRBV5-1 with TRBJ1-4; no clear D. Germline V CDR1 and CDR2: SGHRS, YFSETQ. The CDR3 is 14 amino acids. V lost 0 bases, J lost 3 bases, and 6 bases lay in between. As DNA, the CDR3 is TGCGCCAGCAGCTTGGAGGCCGCTAATGAAAAACTGTTTTTT. The encoded protein is CASSLEAANEKLFF.

The V and J genes are TRBV6-6 and TRBJ2-4; TRBD1 matches 7 bases. The CDR3 consists of 15 residues. Germline V gives CDR1 MNHNY, CDR2 SVGAGI (reference sequence). Trimming cost V 7 bases and J 0 bases; bases outside gene matches: 6. Here the CDR3 DNA reads TGTGCCAGCACCTCGGGACAGCTAGCCAAAAACATTCAGTACTTC. Translated, it gives CASTSGQLAKNIQYF.

This clonotype was seen a handful of times. This chain links TRBV21-1 with TRBJ2-5. TRBV21-1 is a recognized pseudogene. The CDR3 length is 15 residues. DNA for the CDR3: TGTGCCAGCAGATCCCCGAAGCAGTTCCAAGAGACCCAGTACTTC. This translates into CASRSPKQFQETQYF.

This clonotype was detected many times. The V and J genes are TRBV20-1 and TRBJ2-7, with D possibly called TRBD1 or TRBD2 (6 bases each). Germline assignment: CDR1 DFQATT and CDR2 SNEGSKA (reference sequence). The CDR3 runs to 14 residues. V was pared by 5 bases and J by 3 bases, with 17 bases between. The CDR3 DNA sequence: TGCAGTGCTGGGACCTTGGGGGGCCACTACGAGCAGTACTTC. Its protein product is CSAGTLGGHYEQYF.

V gene TRBV29-1 combines with J gene TRBJ2-5, with TRBD1 matching over 7 bases. V dropped 5 bases and J dropped 3; count of bases not matched to a gene: 3. The CDR3 spans 12 residues. The V gene's germline CDR1 is SQVTM and CDR2 ANQGSEA. CDR3 protein: CSVFDREETQYF. The CDR3 nucleotides are TGCAGCGTTTTCGACAGGGAAGAGACCCAGTACTTC.

The chain recombines TRBV3-1 with TRBJ2-3; 9 bases map to TRBD2. CDR3 length: 15 amino acids. Unmatched junction bases numbered 1, after V lost 3 bases and J lost 0 bases. Per germline, CDR1 LGHDT and CDR2 YNNKEL (reference sequence). CDR3: CASSHSGGSTDTQYF. The DNA of the CDR3 is TGTGCCAGCAGCCATAGCGGGGGAAGCACAGATACGCAGTATTTT.

This chain connects TRBV12-3 or TRBV12-4 to TRBJ1-2; D perhaps matches TRBD1 (5 bases). The CDR3 covers 13 residues. V was cut by 5 bases and J by 4 bases, with 11 bases left in between. CDR3 coding DNA: TGTGCCAGCAGTACAACCGGGGCCTATGGCTACACCTTC. Residues: CASSTTGAYGYTF.

The table lists this clonotype with a few counts. DNA of the CDR3: TGCGCCAGCAGCTTGAAACCGGGACAGGGCGCAGATACGCAGTATTTT. Translating it yields CASSLKPGQGADTQYF. This rearrangement joins TRBV5-1 to TRBJ2-3; 9 positions match TRBD1. In germline, CDR1 is SGHRS, CDR2 YFSETQ. V lost 1 base and J lost 4; bases outside the gene matches: 7. The CDR3 is 16 residues long. The full variable domain, its missing parts supplied by reference TRBV5-1 and TRBJ2-3, is KAGVTQTPRYLIKTRGQQVTLSCSPISGHRSVSWYQQTPGQGLQFLFEYFSETQRNKGNFPGRFSGRQFSNSRSEMNVSTLELGDSALYLCASSLKPGQGADTQYFGPGTRLTVL.

The chain couples TRBV5-1 to TRBJ2-7, with D maybe TRBD2 (6 bases). Germline lookup yields CDR1 SGHRS and CDR2 YFSETQ. The CDR3 has 15 residues. Trimming took 2 bases from V and 4 from J, leaving 16 bases between them. CDR3 in DNA: TGCGCCAGCAGCTTAACGGTGGGGGGAAGGTACGAGCAGTACTTC. Translated: CASSLTVGGRYEQYF.

CDR3 in DNA: TGTGCCAGCAGTTTTTACGAATACAATGAGCAGTTCTTC. This gives the protein CASSFYEYNEQFF. The chain joins TRBV27 to TRBJ2-1; D not certain. Germline CDR1 reads MNHEY; CDR2 reads SMNVEV (reference sequence). V was trimmed by 3 bases and J by 4 bases, leaving 7 bases between them. The length of the CDR3 is 13 residues.

The rearrangement uses TRBV2 and TRBJ2-4; weak D call: TRBD2 (6 bases). Germline V CDR1 and CDR2: SNHLY, FYNNEI. The CDR3 sequence is 13 residues long. V shed 6 bases and J shed 8 bases, with 14 bases lying between them. The CDR3 region has the DNA TGTGCCAGCAGCCTGGGAGGTCAACACATTCAGTACTTC. It translates to CASSLGGQHIQYF.

V usage is TRBV6-5 and J usage is TRBJ1-1; 7 bases match TRBD1. From germline, CDR1 is MNHEY and CDR2 SVGAGI. V lost 6 bases and J lost 8; bases outside the gene matches: 9. The CDR3 is made up of 13 amino acids. Here the CDR3 reads CASSPTEGGEAFF. CDR3 DNA: TGTGCCAGCAGCCCGACCGAAGGGGGCGAAGCTTTCTTT.

This clonotype was recorded a few times. This chain joins TRBV5-1 and TRBJ1-1; D is perhaps TRBD1 (6 bases). CDR3 size: 15 residues. In germline, CDR1 is SGHRS, CDR2 YFSETQ. Trimming shortened V by 4 bases and J by 1 base, and 14 bases separated the two germline ends. CDR3 residues: CASSPDGTPNTEAFF. CDR3 bases: TGCGCCAGCAGCCCCGACGGGACACCGAACACTGAAGCTTTCTTT.

The genes are TRBV20-1 and TRBJ1-6, with D unresolved. Trimming removed 0 bases at V and 10 bases at J, with 7 bases between. CDR3 length: 12 amino acids. Germline V gene data show CDR1 as DFQATT and CDR2 as SNEGSKA (reference sequence). The CDR3 coding sequence is TGCAGTGCTAGAGATCTGGGGTCACCCCTCCACTTT. Translation gives CSARDLGSPLHF.

This clonotype came up a few times. The rearrangement links TRBV5-1 to TRBJ2-3, with D possibly called TRBD1 or TRBD2 (5 bases each). V lost 7 bases and J lost 0, with 12 bases in between. CDR3 size: 14 residues. Per the germline V gene, CDR1 is SGHRS and CDR2 is YFSETQ. This chain's CDR3 is CASVVGTSTDTQYF. CDR3 nucleotide sequence: TGCGCCAGCGTCGTTGGGACCAGCACAGATACGCAGTATTTT.

The J gene is TRBJ1-3, the V gene TRBV6-1, with D unclear. The length of the CDR3 is 17 residues. Per germline, CDR1 MNHNS and CDR2 SASEGT. The V gene lost 5 bases and the J gene lost 0 bases, with 17 bases spanning the gap. CDR3 bases: TGTGCCAGCAGTCCGACAACGCAGGCGTTCTCTGGAAACACCATATATTTT. This codes for CASSPTTQAFSGNTIYF.

This clonotype has ten or more counts. The DNA of the CDR3 is TGCAGCGTTGTAGGGGCAGCGAGAGCCTACGAGCAGTACTTC. Its translation is CSVVGAARAYEQYF. The chain is built from TRBV29-1 and TRBJ2-7; the D gene is possibly TRBD1 (5 bases). The CDR3 has 14 residues. Germline assignment: CDR1 SQVTM and CDR2 ANQGSEA. Trimming removed 4 bases from V and 2 bases from J, with 15 bases in between.